This record covers a single T cell receptor (beta chain). Its antigen target is currently unknown. The input lacks base qualities; no much larger clone sits a single base away. This sample is drawn from a study of shared clonotypes between healthy human individuals (dated by TCRdb to the early 2020s). Looking at the study overall: A couple of women and a few men aged 18 to 49 years were included in the cohort. Blood TCR repertoires of four to six healthy adults were deeply sequenced to estimate repertoire size and the extent of clonotype sharing between individuals. Leukapheresis yielded between about 0.94 and 8.9 billion PBMCs per donor. To increase sequencing depth and limit assay-specific biases, TCR repertoire library preparation and sequencing were carried out by different laboratories using diverse techniques.

Healthy HIV-negative adults with no recently reported acute infections or vaccinations were included as donors. Only Caucasian adults living in Nashville, Tennessee, USA were represented among the donors. For unsorted samples, some 90 million PBMCs were counted, and genomic DNA was extracted using the QIAamp DNA Blood Mini kit. After blood collection by leukapheresis, PBMCs were isolated using Ficoll-Histopaque density gradient centrifugation and then cryopreserved in the vapor phase of liquid nitrogen. Trimming removed 0 bases from V and 3 bases from J, leaving 12 bases between the germline ends. In the germline V gene, CDR1 corresponds to LGHNA and CDR2 to YNFKEQ. The CDR3, from cysteine to phenylalanine, totals 15 residues. Of the read, only the CDR3 DNA is kept; its 45 bases are in frame from base 1. Results the study describes overall, beyond this receptor: Sampling was limited to blood, and TCR repertoires in tissue likely differ from TCR repertoires in blood. The genetic and exposure-history diversity represented was limited by the small number of donors. Pairwise subsampling led to the expectation that sequencing depth would affect the degree of clonotype sharing among donors.

Using the deep immunoSEQ assay, TCR CDR3 regions were amplified from genomic DNA by multiplex PCR. Extracted genomic DNA from each cell subset was spread evenly across all wells of several immunoSEQ 96-well plates, with each plate serving as a replicate. For unsorted PBMC, 300 ng genomic DNA, equal to 32,000 or so T cell genomes, was loaded into each replicate PCR. Genomic DNA from unsorted PBMC was sequenced over ten immunoSEQ deep assay plates. The purified libraries were quantified using a Qubit 3.0 fluorometer, sized with a Bioanalyzer 2100, and then quantified again using the KAPA Library Quantification kit. Every immunoSEQ 96-well plate was sequenced on a dedicated single-read 150-cycle Illumina NextSeq 550 flow cell. Per the authors' processing: Because only junctional sequences without quality scores were contained in the immunoSEQ output, filtering matching that applied to full-length reads could not be performed. Sequences were annotated with PyIR, a Python wrapper for IgBLAST v1.9, and V/J genes and CDR3 were assigned using IMGT germline references. Reads with weak V/J assignments (E-value above 1e-6), missing CDR3, stop codons, out-of-frame junctions, or ambiguous translated residues were removed. A V3J clonotype was defined by an identical inferred V gene, J gene, and CDR3 amino acid sequence. Percentage overlap between repertoires was computed as shared unique clonotypes divided by the size of the smaller repertoire. Richness of each repertoire was evaluated using RTK rarefaction, the Chao1 estimator, and Recon v2.1 estimates of unobserved clonotypes. TCRdb holds this immuneACCESS table with in-frame rearrangements only. Some clones are missing; in checked studies, unresolved V genes explain under half, and the rest has no known cause. V, J and clone size reflect that table, while D and trimming were determined from the DNA. The sample has around 500,000 clones on record, roughly 78% of them singletons. The top ten clones comprise approximately 12% of the sample.

The sequencing sample was made of PBMCs. The V and J segments used are TRBV4-2 and TRBJ2-7; the D gene lacks a confident call. This clonotype was obtained from a woman aged 40 to 50 in good health. Some clones in this sample may be carry-over from other donors' samples. CDR3 protein: CASSQEAAPYYEQYF. The DNA sequence is TGTGCCAGCAGCCAAGAGGCGGCCCCATACTACGAGCAGTACTTC.